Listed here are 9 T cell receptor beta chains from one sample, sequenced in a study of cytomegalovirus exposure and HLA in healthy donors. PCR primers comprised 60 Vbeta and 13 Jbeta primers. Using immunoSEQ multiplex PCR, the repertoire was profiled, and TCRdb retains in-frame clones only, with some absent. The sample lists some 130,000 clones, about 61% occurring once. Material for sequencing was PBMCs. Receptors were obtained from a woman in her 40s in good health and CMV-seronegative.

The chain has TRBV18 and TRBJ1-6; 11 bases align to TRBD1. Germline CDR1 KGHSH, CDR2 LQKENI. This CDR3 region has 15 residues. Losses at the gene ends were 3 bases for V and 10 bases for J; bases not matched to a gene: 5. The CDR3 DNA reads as TGTGCCAGCTCACCGGGACAGGGGGTAGGGTCACCCCTCCACTTT. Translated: CASSPGQGVGSPLHF.

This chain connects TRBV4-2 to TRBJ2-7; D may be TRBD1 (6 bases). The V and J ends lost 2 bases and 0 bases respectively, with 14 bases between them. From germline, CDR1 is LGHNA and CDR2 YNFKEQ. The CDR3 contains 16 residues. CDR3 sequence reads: CASSQLTGPFSYEQYF. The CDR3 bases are TGTGCCAGCAGCCAACTTACAGGGCCGTTCTCCTACGAGCAGTACTTC.

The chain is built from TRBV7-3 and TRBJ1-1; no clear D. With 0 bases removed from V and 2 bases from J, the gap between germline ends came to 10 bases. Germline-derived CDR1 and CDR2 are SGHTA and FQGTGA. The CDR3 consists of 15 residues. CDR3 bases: TGTGCCAGCAGCTTAACATACGGGTTAAACACTGAAGCTTTCTTT. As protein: CASSLTYGLNTEAFF.

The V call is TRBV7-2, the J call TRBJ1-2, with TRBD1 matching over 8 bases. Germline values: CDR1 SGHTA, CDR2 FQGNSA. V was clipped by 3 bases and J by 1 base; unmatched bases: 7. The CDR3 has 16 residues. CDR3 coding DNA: TGTGCCAGCAGCTTGGACAGGGTTCTTCGTAACTATGGCTACACCTTC. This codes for CASSLDRVLRNYGYTF. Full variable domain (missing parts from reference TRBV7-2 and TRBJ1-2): GAGVSQSPSNKVTEKGKDVELRCDPISGHTALYWYRQSLGQGLEFLIYFQGNSAPDKSGLPSDRFSAERTGGSVSTLTIQRTQQEDSAVYLCASSLDRVLRNYGYTFGSGTRLTVV.

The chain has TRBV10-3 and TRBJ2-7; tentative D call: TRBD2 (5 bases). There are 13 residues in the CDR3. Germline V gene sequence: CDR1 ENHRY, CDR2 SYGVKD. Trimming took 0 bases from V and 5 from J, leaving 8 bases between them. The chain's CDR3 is CAISESGVDEQYF. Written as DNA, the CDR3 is TGTGCCATCAGTGAGTCGGGAGTGGACGAGCAGTACTTC.

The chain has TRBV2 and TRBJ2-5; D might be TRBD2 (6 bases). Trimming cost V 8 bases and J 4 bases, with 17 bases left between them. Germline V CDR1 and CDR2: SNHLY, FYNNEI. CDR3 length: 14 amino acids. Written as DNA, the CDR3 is TGTGCCAGCGAGGAGGGGAAAAGGCTAGAGACCCAGTACTTC. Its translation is CASEEGKRLETQYF.

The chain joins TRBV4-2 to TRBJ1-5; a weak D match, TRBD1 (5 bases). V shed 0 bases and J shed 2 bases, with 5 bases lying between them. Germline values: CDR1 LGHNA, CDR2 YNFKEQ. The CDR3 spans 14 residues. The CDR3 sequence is CASSQEQGNQPQHF. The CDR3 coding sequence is TGTGCCAGCAGCCAAGAACAGGGCAATCAGCCCCAGCATTTT.

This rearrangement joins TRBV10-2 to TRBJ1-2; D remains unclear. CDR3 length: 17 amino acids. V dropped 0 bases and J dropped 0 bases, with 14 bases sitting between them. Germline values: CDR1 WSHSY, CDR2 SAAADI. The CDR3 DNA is TGCGCCAGCAGTGAGTCGGTAGTTCTTACGGCTAACTATGGCTACACCTTC. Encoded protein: CASSESVVLTANYGYTF.

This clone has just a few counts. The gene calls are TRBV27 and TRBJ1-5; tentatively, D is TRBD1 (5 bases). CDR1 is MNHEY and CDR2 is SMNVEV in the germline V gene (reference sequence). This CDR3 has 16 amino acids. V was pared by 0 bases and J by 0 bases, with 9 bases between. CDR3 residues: CASSLSWGDSNQPQHF. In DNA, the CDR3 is TGTGCCAGCAGTTTATCGTGGGGGGATAGCAATCAGCCCCAGCATTTT.